This T cell receptor beta chain was recovered during a study of blood T cell repertoires in COVID-19. On the study more broadly: The samples span acute and convalescent COVID-19 from the United States, Italy and Spain.

Per the original methods: Reference gene primer amplification yielded estimated nucleated cell counts. TCRdb's table, derived via immunoSEQ multiplex PCR, lists solely in-frame clones and lacks some. That table furnishes V, J and clone size, whereas the DNA furnished D and trimming. The sample carries tens of thousands of clones, around 82% recorded once. V lost 0 bases to trimming and J lost 4 bases; unmatched junction nucleotides: 10. Germline V lookup: CDR1 SGDLS, CDR2 YYNGEE. The CDR3 loop spans 18 amino acids. Sequencing input: peripheral blood. The TCR sequence derives from a human donor in a cohort sampled during active COVID-19. V gene TRBV9 combines with J gene TRBJ2-5, with TRBD2 matching over 12 bases. The CDR3 loop reads CASSVVSSGGASGETQYF. CDR3 nucleotide sequence: TGTGCCAGCAGCGTAGTGTCTAGCGGGGGGGCGTCGGGAGAGACCCAGTACTTC. The full variable domain, its missing parts supplied by reference TRBV9 and TRBJ2-5, is DSGVTQTPKHLITATGQRVTLRCSPRSGDLSVYWYQQSLDQGLQFLIQYYNGEERAKGNILERFSAQQFPDLHSELNLSSLELGDSALYFCASSVVSSGGASGETQYFGPGTRLLVL.